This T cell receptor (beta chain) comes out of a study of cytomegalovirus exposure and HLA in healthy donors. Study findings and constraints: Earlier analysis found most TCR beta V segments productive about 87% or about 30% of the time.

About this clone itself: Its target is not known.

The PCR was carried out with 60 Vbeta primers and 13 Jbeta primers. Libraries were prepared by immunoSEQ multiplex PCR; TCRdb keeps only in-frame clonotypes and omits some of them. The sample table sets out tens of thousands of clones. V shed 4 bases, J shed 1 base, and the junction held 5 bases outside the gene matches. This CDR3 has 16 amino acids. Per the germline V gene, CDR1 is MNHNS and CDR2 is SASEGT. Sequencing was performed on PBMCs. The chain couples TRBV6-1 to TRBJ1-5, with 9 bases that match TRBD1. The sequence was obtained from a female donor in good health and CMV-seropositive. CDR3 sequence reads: CASSVTGGWSNQPQHF. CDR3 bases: TGTGCCAGCAGTGTAACAGGGGGCTGGAGCAATCAGCCCCAGCATTTT.